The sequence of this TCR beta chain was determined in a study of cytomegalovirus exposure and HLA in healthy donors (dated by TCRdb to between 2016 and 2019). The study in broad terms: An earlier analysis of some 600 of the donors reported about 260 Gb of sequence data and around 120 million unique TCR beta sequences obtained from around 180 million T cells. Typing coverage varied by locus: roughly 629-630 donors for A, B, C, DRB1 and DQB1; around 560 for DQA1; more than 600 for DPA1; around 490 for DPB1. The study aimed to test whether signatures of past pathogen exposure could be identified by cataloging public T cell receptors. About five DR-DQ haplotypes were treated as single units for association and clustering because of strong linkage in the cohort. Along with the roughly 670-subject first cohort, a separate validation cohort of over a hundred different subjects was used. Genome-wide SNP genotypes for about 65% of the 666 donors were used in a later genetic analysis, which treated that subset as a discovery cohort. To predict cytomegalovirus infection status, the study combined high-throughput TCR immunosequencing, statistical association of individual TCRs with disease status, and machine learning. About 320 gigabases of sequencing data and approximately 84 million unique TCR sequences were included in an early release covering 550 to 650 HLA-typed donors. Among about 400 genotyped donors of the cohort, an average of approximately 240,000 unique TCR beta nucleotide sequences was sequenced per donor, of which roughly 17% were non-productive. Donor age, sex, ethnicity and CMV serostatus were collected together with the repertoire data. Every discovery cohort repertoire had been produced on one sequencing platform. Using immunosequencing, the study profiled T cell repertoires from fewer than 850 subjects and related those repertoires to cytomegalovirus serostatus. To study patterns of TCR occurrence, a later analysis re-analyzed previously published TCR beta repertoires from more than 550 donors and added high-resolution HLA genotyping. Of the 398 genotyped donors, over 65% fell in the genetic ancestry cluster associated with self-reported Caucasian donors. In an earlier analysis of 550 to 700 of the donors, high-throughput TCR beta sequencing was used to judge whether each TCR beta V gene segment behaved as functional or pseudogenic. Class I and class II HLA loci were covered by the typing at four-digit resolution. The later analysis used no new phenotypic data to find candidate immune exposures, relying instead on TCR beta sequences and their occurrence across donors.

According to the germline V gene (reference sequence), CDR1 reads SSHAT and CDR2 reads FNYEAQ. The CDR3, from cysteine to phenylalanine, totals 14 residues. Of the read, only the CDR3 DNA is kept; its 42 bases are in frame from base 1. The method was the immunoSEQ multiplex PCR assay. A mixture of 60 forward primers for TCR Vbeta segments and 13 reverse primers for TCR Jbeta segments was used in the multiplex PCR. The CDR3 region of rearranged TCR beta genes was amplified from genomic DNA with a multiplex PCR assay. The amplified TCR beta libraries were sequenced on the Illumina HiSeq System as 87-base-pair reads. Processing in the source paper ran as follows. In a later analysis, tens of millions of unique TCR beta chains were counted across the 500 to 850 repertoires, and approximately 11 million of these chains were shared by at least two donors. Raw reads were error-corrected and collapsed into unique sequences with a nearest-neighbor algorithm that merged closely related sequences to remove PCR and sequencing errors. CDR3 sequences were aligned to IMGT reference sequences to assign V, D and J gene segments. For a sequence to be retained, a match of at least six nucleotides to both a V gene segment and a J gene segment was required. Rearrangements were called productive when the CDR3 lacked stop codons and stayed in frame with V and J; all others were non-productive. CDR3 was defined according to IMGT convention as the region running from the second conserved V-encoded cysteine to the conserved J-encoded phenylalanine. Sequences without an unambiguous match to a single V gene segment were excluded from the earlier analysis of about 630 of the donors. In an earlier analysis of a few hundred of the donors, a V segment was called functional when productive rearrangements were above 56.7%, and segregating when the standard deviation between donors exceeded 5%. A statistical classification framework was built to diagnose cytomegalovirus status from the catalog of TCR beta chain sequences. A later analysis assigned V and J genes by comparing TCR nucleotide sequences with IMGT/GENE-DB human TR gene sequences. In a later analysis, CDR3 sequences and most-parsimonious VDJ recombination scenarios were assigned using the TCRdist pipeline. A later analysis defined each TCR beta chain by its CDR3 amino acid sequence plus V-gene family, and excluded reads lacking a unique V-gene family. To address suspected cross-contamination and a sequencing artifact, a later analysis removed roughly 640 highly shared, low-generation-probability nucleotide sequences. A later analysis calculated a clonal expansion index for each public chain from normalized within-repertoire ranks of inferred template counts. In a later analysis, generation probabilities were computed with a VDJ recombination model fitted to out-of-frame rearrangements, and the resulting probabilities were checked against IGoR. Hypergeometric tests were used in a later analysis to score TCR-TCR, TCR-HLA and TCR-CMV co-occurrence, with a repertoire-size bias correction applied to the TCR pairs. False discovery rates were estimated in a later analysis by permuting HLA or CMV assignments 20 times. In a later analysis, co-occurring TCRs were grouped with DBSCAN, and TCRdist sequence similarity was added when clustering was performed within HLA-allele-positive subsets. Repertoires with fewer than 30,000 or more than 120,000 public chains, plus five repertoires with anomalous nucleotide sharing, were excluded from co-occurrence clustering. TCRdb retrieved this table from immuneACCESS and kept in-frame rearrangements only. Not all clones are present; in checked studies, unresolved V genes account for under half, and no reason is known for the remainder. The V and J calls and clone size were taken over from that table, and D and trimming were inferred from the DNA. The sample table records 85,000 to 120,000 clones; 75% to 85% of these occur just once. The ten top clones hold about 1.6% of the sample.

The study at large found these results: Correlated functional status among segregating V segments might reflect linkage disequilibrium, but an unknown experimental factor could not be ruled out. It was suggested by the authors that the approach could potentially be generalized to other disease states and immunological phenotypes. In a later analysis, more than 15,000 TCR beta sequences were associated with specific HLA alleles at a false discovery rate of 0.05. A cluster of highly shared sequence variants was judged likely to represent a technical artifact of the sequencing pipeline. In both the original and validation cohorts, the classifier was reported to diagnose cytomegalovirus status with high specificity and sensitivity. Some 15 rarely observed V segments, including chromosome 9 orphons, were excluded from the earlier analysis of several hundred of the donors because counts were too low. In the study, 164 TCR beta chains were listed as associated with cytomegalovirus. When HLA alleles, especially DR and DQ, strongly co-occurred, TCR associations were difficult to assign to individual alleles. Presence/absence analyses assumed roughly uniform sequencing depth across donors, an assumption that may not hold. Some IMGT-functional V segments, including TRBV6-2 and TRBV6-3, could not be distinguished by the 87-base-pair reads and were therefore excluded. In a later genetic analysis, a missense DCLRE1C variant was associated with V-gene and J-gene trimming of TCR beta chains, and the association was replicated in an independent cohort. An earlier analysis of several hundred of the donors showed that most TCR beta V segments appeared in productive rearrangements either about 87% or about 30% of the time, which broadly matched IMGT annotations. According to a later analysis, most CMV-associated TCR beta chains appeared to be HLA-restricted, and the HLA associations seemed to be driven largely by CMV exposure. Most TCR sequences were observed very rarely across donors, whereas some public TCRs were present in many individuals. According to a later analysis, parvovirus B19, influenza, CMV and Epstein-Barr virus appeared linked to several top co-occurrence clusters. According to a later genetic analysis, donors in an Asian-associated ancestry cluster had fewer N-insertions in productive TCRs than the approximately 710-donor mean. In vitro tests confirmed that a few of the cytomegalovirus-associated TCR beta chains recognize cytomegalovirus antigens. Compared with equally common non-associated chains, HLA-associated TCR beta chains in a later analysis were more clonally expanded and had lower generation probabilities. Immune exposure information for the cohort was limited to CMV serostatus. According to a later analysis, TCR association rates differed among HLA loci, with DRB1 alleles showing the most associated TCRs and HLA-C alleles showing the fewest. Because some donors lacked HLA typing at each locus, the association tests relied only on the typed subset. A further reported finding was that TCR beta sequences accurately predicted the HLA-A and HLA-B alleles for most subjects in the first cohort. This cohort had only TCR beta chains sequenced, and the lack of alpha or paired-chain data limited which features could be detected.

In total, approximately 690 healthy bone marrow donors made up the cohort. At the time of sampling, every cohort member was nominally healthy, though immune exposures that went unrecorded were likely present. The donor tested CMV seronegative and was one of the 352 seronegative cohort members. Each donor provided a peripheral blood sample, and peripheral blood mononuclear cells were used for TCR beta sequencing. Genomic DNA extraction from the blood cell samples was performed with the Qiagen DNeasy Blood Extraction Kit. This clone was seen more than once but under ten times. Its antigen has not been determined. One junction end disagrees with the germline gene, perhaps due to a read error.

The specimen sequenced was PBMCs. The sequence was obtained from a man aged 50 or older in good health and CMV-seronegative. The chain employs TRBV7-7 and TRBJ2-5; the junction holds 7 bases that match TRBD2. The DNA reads TGTGCTAGCAGCTTAAGAACTAGCGAGGGGACCCAGTACTTC. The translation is CASSLRTSEGTQYF.